This T cell receptor (beta chain) was sequenced for a study of blood T cell repertoires in COVID-19. About the research overall: Sites in the United States, Italy and Spain provided acute and convalescent COVID-19 samples.

Data came from immunoSEQ multiplex PCR; TCRdb stores just in-frame clones and leaves some out. The sample contains more than 300,000 clones, more than 70% of which appear only once. The CDR3 has 17 amino acids. V gave up 2 bases and J gave up 3 bases; unmatched junction bases: 11. Germline CDR1 reads MNHEY; CDR2 reads SVGEGT. The rearrangement joins TRBV6-2 or TRBV6-3 to TRBJ2-7; 9 bases are shared with TRBD1. The material sequenced was peripheral blood. The receptor's source is a woman aged 45 to 65 with acute or convalescent COVID-19. The CDR3 DNA follows: TGTGCCAGCAGTTACGGGTTGGGACAGGGAGATGTCTACGAGCAGTACTTC. As protein: CASSYGLGQGDVYEQYF.